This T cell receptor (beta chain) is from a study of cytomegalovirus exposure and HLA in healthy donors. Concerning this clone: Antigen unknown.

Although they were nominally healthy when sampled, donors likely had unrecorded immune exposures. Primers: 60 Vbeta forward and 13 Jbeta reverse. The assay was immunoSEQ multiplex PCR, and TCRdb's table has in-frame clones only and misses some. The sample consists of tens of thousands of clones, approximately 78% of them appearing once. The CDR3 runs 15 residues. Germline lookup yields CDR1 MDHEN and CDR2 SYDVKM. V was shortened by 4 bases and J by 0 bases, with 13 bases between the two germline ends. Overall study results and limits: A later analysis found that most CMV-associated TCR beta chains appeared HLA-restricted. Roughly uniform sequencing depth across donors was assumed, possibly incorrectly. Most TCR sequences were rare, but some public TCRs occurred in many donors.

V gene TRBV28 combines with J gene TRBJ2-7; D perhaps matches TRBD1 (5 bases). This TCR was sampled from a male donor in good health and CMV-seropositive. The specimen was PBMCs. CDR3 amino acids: CASSSPGRSSYEQYF. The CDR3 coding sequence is TGTGCCAGCAGTTCCCCAGGGCGTAGCTCCTACGAGCAGTACTTC.